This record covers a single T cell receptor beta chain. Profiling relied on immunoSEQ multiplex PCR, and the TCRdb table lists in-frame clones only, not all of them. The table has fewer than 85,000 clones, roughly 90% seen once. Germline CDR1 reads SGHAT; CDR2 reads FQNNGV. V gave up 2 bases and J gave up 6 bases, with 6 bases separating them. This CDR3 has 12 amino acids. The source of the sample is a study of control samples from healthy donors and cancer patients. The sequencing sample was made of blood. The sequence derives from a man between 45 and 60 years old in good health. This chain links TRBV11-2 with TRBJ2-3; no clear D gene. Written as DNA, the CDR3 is TGTGCCAGCAGCTTAACGGGCGATACGCAGTATTTT. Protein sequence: CASSLTGDTQYF.